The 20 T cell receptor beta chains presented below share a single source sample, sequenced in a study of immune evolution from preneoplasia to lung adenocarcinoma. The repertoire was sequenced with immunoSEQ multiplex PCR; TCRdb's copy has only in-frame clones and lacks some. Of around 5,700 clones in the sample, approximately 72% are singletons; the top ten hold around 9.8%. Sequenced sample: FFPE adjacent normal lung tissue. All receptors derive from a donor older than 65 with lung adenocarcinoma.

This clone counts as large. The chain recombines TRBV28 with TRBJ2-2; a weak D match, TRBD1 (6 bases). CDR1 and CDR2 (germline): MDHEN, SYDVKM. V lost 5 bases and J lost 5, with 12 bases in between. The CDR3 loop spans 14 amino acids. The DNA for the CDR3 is TGTGCCAGCAGTGCCACAGGGAGTACCGGGGAGCTGTTTTTT. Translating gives CASSATGSTGELFF.

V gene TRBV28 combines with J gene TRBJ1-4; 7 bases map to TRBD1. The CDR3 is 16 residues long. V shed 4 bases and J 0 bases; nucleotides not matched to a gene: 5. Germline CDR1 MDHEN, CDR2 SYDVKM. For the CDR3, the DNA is TGTGCCAGCAGTTCTTGGGACAGAGCAACTAATGAAAAACTGTTTTTT. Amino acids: CASSSWDRATNEKLFF.

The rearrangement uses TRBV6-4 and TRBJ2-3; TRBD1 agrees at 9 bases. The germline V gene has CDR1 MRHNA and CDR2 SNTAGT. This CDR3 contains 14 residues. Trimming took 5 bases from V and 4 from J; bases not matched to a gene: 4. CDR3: CASSTGTGSDTQYF. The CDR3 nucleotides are TGTGCCAGCAGTACCGGGACAGGGTCAGATACGCAGTATTTT.

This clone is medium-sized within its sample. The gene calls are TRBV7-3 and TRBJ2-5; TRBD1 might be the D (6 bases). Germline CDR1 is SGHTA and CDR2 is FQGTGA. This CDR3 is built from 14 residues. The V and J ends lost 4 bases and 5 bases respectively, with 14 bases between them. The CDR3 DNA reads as TGTGCCAGCAGCTCCCAGGGGCGAGGGGAGACCCAGTACTTC. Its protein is CASSSQGRGETQYF.

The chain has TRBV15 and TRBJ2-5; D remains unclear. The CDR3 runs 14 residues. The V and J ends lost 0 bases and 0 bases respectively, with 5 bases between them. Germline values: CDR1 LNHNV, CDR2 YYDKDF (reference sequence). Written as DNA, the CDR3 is TGTGCCACCAGCAGAGATCAGAACCAAGAGACCCAGTACTTC. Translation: CATSRDQNQETQYF.

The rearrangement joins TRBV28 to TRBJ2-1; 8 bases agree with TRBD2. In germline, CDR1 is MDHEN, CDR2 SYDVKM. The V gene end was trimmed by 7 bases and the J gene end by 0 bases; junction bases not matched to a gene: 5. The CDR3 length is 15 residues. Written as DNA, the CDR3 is TGTGCCAGCAAAGGGGCGGGGGGCTCCTACAATGAGCAGTTCTTC. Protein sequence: CASKGAGGSYNEQFF. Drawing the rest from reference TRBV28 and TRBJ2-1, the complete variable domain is DVKVTQSSRYLVKRTGEKVFLECVQDMDHENMFWYRQDPGLGLRLIYFSYDVKMKEKGDIPEGYSVSREKKERFSLILESASTNQTSMYLCASKGAGGSYNEQFFGPGTRLTVL.

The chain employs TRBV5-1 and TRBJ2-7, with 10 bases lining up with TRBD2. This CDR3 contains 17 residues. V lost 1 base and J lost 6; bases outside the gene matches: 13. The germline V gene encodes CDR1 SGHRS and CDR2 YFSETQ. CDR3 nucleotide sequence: TGCGCCAGCAGCTTGTTTTCAGCGGGAGGGCTTTGGTTCGAGCAGTACTTC. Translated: CASSLFSAGGLWFEQYF.

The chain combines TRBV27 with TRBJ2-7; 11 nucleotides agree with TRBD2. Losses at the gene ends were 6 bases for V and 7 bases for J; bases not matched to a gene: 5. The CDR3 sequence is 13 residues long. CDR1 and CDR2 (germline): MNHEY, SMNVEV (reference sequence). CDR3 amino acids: CASRLAGVDEQYF. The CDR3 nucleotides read TGTGCCAGCAGACTAGCGGGGGTCGATGAGCAGTACTTC.

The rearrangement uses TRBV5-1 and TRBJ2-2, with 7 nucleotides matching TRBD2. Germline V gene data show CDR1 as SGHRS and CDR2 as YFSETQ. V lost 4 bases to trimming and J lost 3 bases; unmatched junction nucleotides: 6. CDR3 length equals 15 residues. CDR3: CASSPGGGDTGELFF. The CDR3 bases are TGCGCCAGCAGCCCGGGAGGAGGGGACACCGGGGAGCTGTTTTTT.

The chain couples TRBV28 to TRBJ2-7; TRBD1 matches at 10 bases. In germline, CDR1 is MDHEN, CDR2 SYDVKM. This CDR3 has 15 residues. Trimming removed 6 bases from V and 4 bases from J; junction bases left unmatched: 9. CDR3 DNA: TGTGCCAGCAGCCCCCTGGGACAGGGGATTTACGAGCAGTACTTC. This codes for CASSPLGQGIYEQYF.

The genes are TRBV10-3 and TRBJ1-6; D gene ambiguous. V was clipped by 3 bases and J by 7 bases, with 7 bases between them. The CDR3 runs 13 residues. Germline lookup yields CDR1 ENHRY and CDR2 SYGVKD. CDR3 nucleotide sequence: TGTGCCATCAGTGATTTACAGAATTCACCCCTCCACTTT. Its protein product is CAISDLQNSPLHF.

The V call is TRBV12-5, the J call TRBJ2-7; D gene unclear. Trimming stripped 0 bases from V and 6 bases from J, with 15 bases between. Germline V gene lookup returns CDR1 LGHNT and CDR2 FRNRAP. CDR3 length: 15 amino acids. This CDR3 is CASGLVADGLGEQYF. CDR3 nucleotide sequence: TGTGCTAGTGGTTTGGTAGCCGACGGGCTGGGCGAGCAGTACTTC.

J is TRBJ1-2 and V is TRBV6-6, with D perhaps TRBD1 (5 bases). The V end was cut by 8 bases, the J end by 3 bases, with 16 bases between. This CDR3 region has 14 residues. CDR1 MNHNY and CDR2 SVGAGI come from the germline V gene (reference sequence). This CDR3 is CASAGGGADYGYTF. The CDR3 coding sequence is TGTGCCAGCGCCGGAGGAGGGGCGGACTATGGCTACACCTTC.

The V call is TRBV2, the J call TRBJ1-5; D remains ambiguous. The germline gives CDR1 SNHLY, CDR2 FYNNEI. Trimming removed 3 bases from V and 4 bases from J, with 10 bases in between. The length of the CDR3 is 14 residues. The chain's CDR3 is CASSDGRTNQPQHF. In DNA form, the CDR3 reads TGTGCCAGCAGTGATGGAAGGACTAATCAGCCCCAGCATTTT. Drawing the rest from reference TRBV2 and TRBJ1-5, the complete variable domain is EPEVTQTPSHQVTQMGQEVILRCVPISNHLYFYWYRQILGQKVEFLVSFYNNEISEKSEIFDDQFSVERPDGSNFTLKIRSTKLEDSAMYFCASSDGRTNQPQHFGDGTRLSIL.

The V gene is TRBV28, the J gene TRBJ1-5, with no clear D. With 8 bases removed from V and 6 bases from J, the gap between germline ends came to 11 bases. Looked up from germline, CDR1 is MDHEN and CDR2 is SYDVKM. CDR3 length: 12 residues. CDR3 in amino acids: CASGSSAQPQHF. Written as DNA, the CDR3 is TGTGCCAGCGGATCCTCTGCTCAGCCCCAGCATTTT.

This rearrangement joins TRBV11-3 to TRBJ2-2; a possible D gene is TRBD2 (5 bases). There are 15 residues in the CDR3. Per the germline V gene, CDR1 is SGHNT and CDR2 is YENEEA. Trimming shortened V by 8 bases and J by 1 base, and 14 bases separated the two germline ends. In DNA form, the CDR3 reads TGTGCCAGCGAGGATTTCGGGGTGAACACCGGGGAGCTGTTTTTT. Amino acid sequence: CASEDFGVNTGELFF. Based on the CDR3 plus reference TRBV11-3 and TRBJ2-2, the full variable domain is EAGVVQSPRYKIIEKKQPVAFWCNPISGHNTLYWYLQNLGQGPELLIRYENEEAVDDSQLPKDRFSAERLKGVDSTLKIQPAELGDSAVYLCASEDFGVNTGELFFGEGSRLTVL.

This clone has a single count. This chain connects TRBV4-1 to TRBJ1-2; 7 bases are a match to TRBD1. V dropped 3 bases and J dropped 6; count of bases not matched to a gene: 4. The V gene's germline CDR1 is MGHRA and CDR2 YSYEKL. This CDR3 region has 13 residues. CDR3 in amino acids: CASSHGGGDGYTF. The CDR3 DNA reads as TGCGCCAGCAGCCATGGAGGGGGCGATGGCTACACCTTC.

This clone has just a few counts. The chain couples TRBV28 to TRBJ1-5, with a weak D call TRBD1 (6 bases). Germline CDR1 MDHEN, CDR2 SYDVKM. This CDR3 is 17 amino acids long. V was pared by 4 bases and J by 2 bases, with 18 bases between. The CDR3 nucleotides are TGTGCCAGCAGTTCAACAGGGTCTGTGCTAGGCAATCAGCCCCAGCATTTT. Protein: CASSSTGSVLGNQPQHF. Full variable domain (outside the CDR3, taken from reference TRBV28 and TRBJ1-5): DVKVTQSSRYLVKRTGEKVFLECVQDMDHENMFWYRQDPGLGLRLIYFSYDVKMKEKGDIPEGYSVSREKKERFSLILESASTNQTSMYLCASSSTGSVLGNQPQHFGDGTRLSIL.

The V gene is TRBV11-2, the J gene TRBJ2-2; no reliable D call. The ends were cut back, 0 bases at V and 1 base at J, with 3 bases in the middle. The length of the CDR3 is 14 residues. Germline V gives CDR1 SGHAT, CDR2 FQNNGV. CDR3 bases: TGTGCCAGCAGCTTAGATCTGAACACCGGGGAGCTGTTTTTT. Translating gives CASSLDLNTGELFF.

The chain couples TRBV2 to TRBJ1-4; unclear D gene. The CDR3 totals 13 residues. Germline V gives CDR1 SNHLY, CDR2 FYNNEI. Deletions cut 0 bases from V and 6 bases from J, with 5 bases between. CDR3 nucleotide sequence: TGTGCCAGCAGTGAAGCGGAGGATGAAAAACTGTTTTTT. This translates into CASSEAEDEKLFF.